The 27 T cell receptor beta chains below were found in one sample sequenced in a study of cytomegalovirus exposure and HLA in healthy donors. The PCR had 60 Vbeta and 13 Jbeta primers. Sequencing used immunoSEQ multiplex PCR; TCRdb keeps in-frame clones, though not all of them. Altogether approximately 120,000 clones are present, under 80% being singletons, with the ten largest covering 3.5% to 4.5%. Sequenced material: PBMCs. The receptors shown here come from a man in his forties in good health and CMV-seropositive.

V gene TRBV4-1 combines with J gene TRBJ1-2, with 9 bases aligning to TRBD1. The CDR3 spans 15 residues. CDR1 and CDR2 (germline): MGHRA, YSYEKL. V shed 1 base, J shed 4 bases, and the junction held 4 bases outside the gene matches. The chain's CDR3 is CASSQGDRVAYGYTF. The CDR3 bases are TGCGCCAGCAGCCAAGGGGACAGGGTTGCCTATGGCTACACCTTC.

The table lists this clone with a count of one. One junction end does not reproduce the germline sequence, and a read error may be involved. The rearrangement uses TRBV27 and TRBJ2-7; D not resolved. CDR1 and CDR2 (germline): MNHEY, SMNVEV (reference sequence). CDR3 length: 15 residues. This chain's CDR3 is CASSLSSLYSYEQYF. CDR3 DNA: TGTGCCAGCAGTCTATCTTCCTTATATTCCTACGAGCAGTACTTC.

This clone was recorded a few times. This sequence joins TRBV11-2 and TRBJ2-7; 15 nucleotides align to TRBD2. J was trimmed by 6 bases and V by 5 bases; bases with no gene match: 8. Germline CDR1 SGHAT, CDR2 FQNNGV. The CDR3 sequence is 16 residues long. CDR3 in amino acids: CASSRTSGRGGGEQYF. The CDR3 DNA is TGTGCCAGCAGCCGGACTAGCGGGAGGGGCGGGGGCGAGCAGTACTTC.

This clone was picked up a small number of times. The chain links TRBV5-1 to TRBJ1-6; D is ambiguous. The germline gives CDR1 SGHRS, CDR2 YFSETQ. Trimming took off 0 bases at V and 8 bases at J, with 12 bases between the two ends. This CDR3 contains 15 residues. The CDR3 region has the DNA TGCGCCAGCAGCTTGGAGGGAGGGAAGGATTCACCCCTCCACTTT. Protein: CASSLEGGKDSPLHF.

This clone occurred a few times. The gene calls are TRBV5-1 and TRBJ2-7, with 12 bases matching TRBD1. This CDR3 is 15 amino acids long. Unmatched junction bases numbered 4, after V lost 4 bases and J lost 2 bases. Germline CDR1 is SGHRS and CDR2 is YFSETQ. DNA of the CDR3: TGCGCCAGCAGCGACCGGGACAGGGGGCCCTACGAGCAGTACTTC. This encodes CASSDRDRGPYEQYF.

Only a few counts were recorded for this clone. J is TRBJ1-2 and V is TRBV6-5; D gene uncertain. Germline lookup yields CDR1 MNHEY and CDR2 SVGAGI. The V and J ends lost 8 bases and 8 bases respectively, with 15 bases between them. The CDR3 runs to 12 residues. The DNA of the CDR3 is TGTGCCAGCGGAACGCGCTCGGAGGGCTACACCTTC. Translating it yields CASGTRSEGYTF.

This chain connects TRBV19 to TRBJ2-3, with D possibly TRBD2 on 7 matching bases. Germline CDR1 reads LNHDA; CDR2 reads SQIVND (reference sequence). This CDR3 contains 16 residues. The V end lost 7 bases, the J end lost 0 bases, and 17 bases lay between the germline ends. This CDR3 is CASTPGGGGSTDTQYF. In nucleotides, the CDR3 is TGTGCCAGTACTCCAGGAGGGGGAGGGAGCACAGATACGCAGTATTTT.

This clone appeared a few times. This rearrangement joins TRBV30 to TRBJ1-3, with a possible D match to TRBD1 (5 bases). CDR3 length equals 12 residues. Germline V gene data show CDR1 as GTSNPN and CDR2 as SVGIG (reference sequence). Trimming removed 8 bases from V and 2 bases from J, with 10 bases in between. CDR3 DNA: TGTGCCCTGGGGGGGGCTGGAAACACCATATATTTT. Translated, it gives CALGGAGNTIYF.

The chain recombines TRBV7-2 with TRBJ2-3; D is unclear. Germline V lookup: CDR1 SGHTA, CDR2 FQGNSA. The germline V and J ends were trimmed by 6 bases and 4 bases, with 23 bases remaining between them. The CDR3 loop spans 17 amino acids. The CDR3 DNA follows: TGTGCCAGCAGTTCTCAGACAAAGTTACCAGTGGCAGATACGCAGTATTTT. Encoded protein: CASSSQTKLPVADTQYF.

The chain employs TRBV6-5 and TRBJ1-2; TRBD1 matches at 7 bases. The V gene's germline CDR1 is MNHEY and CDR2 SVGAGI. The CDR3 is 16 residues long. The junction had 12 bases not matched to a gene; V was cut back by 2 bases and J by 6 bases. The CDR3 DNA reads TGTGCCAGCAGTTACGCCCGGGCAGGGGGGAGCCATGGCTACACCTTC. It encodes CASSYARAGGSHGYTF.

Only a few counts were recorded for this clone. The V call is TRBV27, the J call TRBJ2-3, with 7 nucleotides matching TRBD1. This CDR3 region has 14 residues. Germline V gene data show CDR1 as MNHEY and CDR2 as SMNVEV (reference sequence). J lost 2 bases, V lost 7 bases, and 6 bases had no gene match. CDR3 in DNA: TGTGCCAGCATGGGGACAGCGATCACAGATACGCAGTATTTT. Its protein is CASMGTAITDTQYF.

V is TRBV28 and J is TRBJ1-2; 11 bases agree with TRBD1. The CDR3 is made up of 14 amino acids. The J segment lost 4 bases and the V segment lost 7 bases, leaving 5 bases of the junction unmatched. Germline V gene lookup returns CDR1 MDHEN and CDR2 SYDVKM. The CDR3 DNA is TGTGCCAGCACCCCCGGGACAGGGGGCTATGGCTACACCTTC. Translating it yields CASTPGTGGYGYTF.

The J gene is TRBJ1-6, the V gene TRBV5-4; D might be TRBD1 (6 bases). This CDR3 has 15 amino acids. Trimming cost V 5 bases and J 5 bases, with 14 bases left between them. Germline assignment: CDR1 SGHNT and CDR2 YYREEE (reference sequence). The CDR3 loop is CASRLQGSHNSPLHF. The CDR3 DNA sequence: TGTGCCAGCAGACTCCAGGGGTCCCATAATTCACCCCTCCACTTT.

The rearrangement uses TRBV30 and TRBJ1-6, with 8 nucleotides matching TRBD1. V shed 3 bases, J shed 0 bases, and the junction held 4 bases outside the gene matches. Looked up from germline, CDR1 is GTSNPN and CDR2 is SVGIG (reference sequence). The CDR3 is 16 amino acids. The CDR3 region is CAWRGTGGSYNSPLHF. The CDR3 nucleotides are TGTGCCTGGAGGGGAACAGGGGGCTCCTATAATTCACCCCTCCACTTT. Using reference TRBV30 and TRBJ1-6 for the parts outside the CDR3, the full variable domain is SQTIHQWPATLVQPVGSPLSLECTVEGTSNPNLYWYRQAAGRGLQLLFYSVGIGQISSEVPQNLSASRPQDRQFILSSKKLLLSDSGFYLCAWRGTGGSYNSPLHFGNGTRLTVT.

The gene calls are TRBV10-2 and TRBJ1-4, with D unresolved. This CDR3 region has 15 residues. The V end lost 0 bases, the J end lost 4 bases, and 9 bases lay between the germline ends. Germline V gene data show CDR1 as WSHSY and CDR2 as SAAADI. The CDR3 spells CASSESPGINEKLFF. The CDR3 DNA reads TGCGCCAGCAGTGAGTCCCCGGGGATTAATGAAAAACTGTTTTTT.

The rearrangement uses TRBV27 and TRBJ2-3; D call uncertain. The CDR3 consists of 14 residues. CDR1 is MNHEY, CDR2 SMNVEV, per germline (reference sequence). V was shortened by 6 bases and J by 3 bases, with 13 bases between the two germline ends. DNA of the CDR3: TGTGCCAGCAGCCTCTACTCTAGAACAGATACGCAGTATTTT. This gives the protein CASSLYSRTDTQYF.

The rearrangement links TRBV11-3 to TRBJ2-2; 8 nucleotides align to TRBD1. The CDR3 totals 17 residues. Germline-derived CDR1 and CDR2 are SGHNT and YENEEA. The ends lost 1 base at V and 5 bases at J; junction bases unmatched: 9. As DNA, the CDR3 is TGTGCCAGCAGCTTAGGACTAACAGGGGGAAGAACCGGGGAGCTGTTTTTT. It specifies CASSLGLTGGRTGELFF.

The table lists this clone with a count of one. This chain connects TRBV7-2 to TRBJ2-3; D remains unclear. Trimming took 1 base from V and 2 from J, leaving 10 bases between them. The germline V gene encodes CDR1 SGHTA and CDR2 FQGNSA. CDR3 length equals 15 residues. The CDR3 DNA follows: TGTGCCAGCAGCTTAGGGTCAGGCAACACAGATACGCAGTATTTT. Translation gives CASSLGSGNTDTQYF.

On this clone itself: The sample contains more than one DNA sequence encoding this CDR3. The genes are TRBV9 and TRBJ2-2, with no clear D. Trimming took 0 bases from V and 2 from J, leaving 5 bases between them. The CDR3 runs 14 residues. Germline V gene data show CDR1 as SGDLS and CDR2 as YYNGEE. CDR3 amino acids: CASSVGANTGELFF. The DNA for the CDR3 is TGTGCCAGCAGCGTAGGGGCCAACACCGGGGAGCTGTTTTTT.

In its sample, this clone was seen once. V gene TRBV7-9 combines with J gene TRBJ1-2; 7 positions match TRBD1. Losses at the gene ends were 5 bases for V and 5 bases for J; bases not matched to a gene: 8. The CDR3 loop spans 14 amino acids. Germline CDR1 and CDR2: SEHNR and FQNEAQ (reference sequence). CDR3 protein: CASSLGQESYGYTF. The CDR3 region has the DNA TGTGCCAGCAGCCTCGGACAGGAGTCATATGGCTACACCTTC.

The rearrangement uses TRBV19 and TRBJ2-2; D unresolved. This CDR3 comprises 14 residues. V shed 1 base and J shed 6 bases, with 9 bases lying between them. Germline values: CDR1 LNHDA, CDR2 SQIVND (reference sequence). The CDR3 loop reads CASSIGGEAGELFF. CDR3 DNA: TGTGCCAGTAGTATAGGAGGCGAAGCCGGGGAGCTGTTTTTT. Looking up the rest from reference TRBV19 and TRBJ2-2 gives the full variable domain: DGGITQSPKYLFRKEGQNVTLSCEQNLNHDAMYWYRQDPGQGLRLIYYSQIVNDFQKGDIAEGYSVSREKKESFPLTVTSAQKNPTAFYLCASSIGGEAGELFFGEGSRLTVL.

This clone appeared once. This chain connects TRBV6-5 to TRBJ1-5, with unresolved D. The CDR3 sequence is 14 residues long. Trimming cost V 5 bases and J 4 bases, with 12 bases left between them. CDR1 and CDR2 (germline): MNHEY, SVGAGI. The CDR3 nucleotides read TGTGCCAGCAGTACTAATGCAGCAAATCAGCCCCAGCATTTT. It specifies CASSTNAANQPQHF.

This chain joins TRBV5-1 and TRBJ1-1, with a possible D match to TRBD1 (6 bases). There are 13 residues in the CDR3. V shed 5 bases and J shed 1 base, with 9 bases lying between them. Germline assignment: CDR1 SGHRS and CDR2 YFSETQ. The chain's CDR3 is CASRGGENTEAFF. CDR3 bases: TGCGCCAGCAGAGGGGGGGAGAACACTGAAGCTTTCTTT.

This rearrangement joins TRBV7-9 to TRBJ1-1; 11 bases align to TRBD1. CDR1 is SEHNR, CDR2 FQNEAQ, per germline (reference sequence). V dropped 5 bases and J dropped 5; count of bases not matched to a gene: 13. This CDR3 has 17 amino acids. The CDR3 DNA reads as TGTGCCAGCAGCCCGACGGGACAGGGGGATCTAGGGACTGAAGCTTTCTTT. It codes for CASSPTGQGDLGTEAFF.

This clone was recorded only once. The chain links TRBV29-1 to TRBJ1-5; perhaps TRBD1 as D (6 bases). From germline, CDR1 is SQVTM and CDR2 ANQGSEA. V was pared by 5 bases and J by 7 bases, with 15 bases between. The CDR3 contains 13 residues. The CDR3 reads CSVSNRVEQPQHF. In DNA, the CDR3 is TGCAGCGTTTCTAACAGGGTTGAGCAGCCCCAGCATTTT. The whole variable domain, filled in from reference TRBV29-1 and TRBJ1-5, reads SAVISQKPSRDICQRGTSLTIQCQVDSQVTMMFWYRQQPGQSLTLIATANQGSEATYESGFVIDKFPISRPNLTFSTLTVSNMSPEDSSIYLCSVSNRVEQPQHFGDGTRLSIL.

V usage is TRBV6-1 and J usage is TRBJ2-7; 7 positions match TRBD2. This CDR3 is built from 15 residues. Germline V gives CDR1 MNHNS, CDR2 SASEGT. Germline trimming cut 4 bases from V and 4 bases from J; bases unmatched to any gene: 10. The CDR3 region has the DNA TGTGCCAGCAGTGGCTTGGGCGGGGGATCTTACGAGCAGTACTTC. This sequence encodes CASSGLGGGSYEQYF.

This chain links TRBV6-1 with TRBJ1-3; D may be TRBD1 (5 bases). The germline CDR1 and CDR2 sequences are MNHNS and SASEGT. Between the trimmed V and J ends, which lost 4 bases and 1 base, there was a span of 11 bases. There are 15 residues in the CDR3. The CDR3 is CASSARRGSGNTIYF. Here the CDR3 DNA reads TGTGCCAGCAGTGCCCGAAGGGGATCTGGAAACACCATATATTTT.